Below, 14 T cell receptor beta chains from the same sample are listed, as sequenced in a study of blood T cell repertoires in COVID-19. Assay: immunoSEQ multiplex PCR; the TCRdb copy retains only in-frame clones and omits some. The table lists around 100,000 clones, under 75% of them singletons. Material: peripheral blood. Receptors originate from an older man with acute or convalescent COVID-19.

J is TRBJ2-5 and V is TRBV2; 9 bases line up with TRBD1. CDR3 size: 15 residues. Looked up from germline, CDR1 is SNHLY and CDR2 is FYNNEI. The V and J ends lost 6 bases and 4 bases, in that order; junction bases with no gene match: 9. The CDR3 protein is CASSLSGQGIETQYF. The DNA for the CDR3 is TGTGCCAGCAGCCTATCCGGACAGGGGATAGAGACCCAGTACTTC. Looking up the rest from reference TRBV2 and TRBJ2-5 gives the full variable domain: EPEVTQTPSHQVTQMGQEVILRCVPISNHLYFYWYRQILGQKVEFLVSFYNNEISEKSEIFDDQFSVERPDGSNFTLKIRSTKLEDSAMYFCASSLSGQGIETQYFGPGTRLLVL.

The V call is TRBV6-2 or TRBV6-3, the J call TRBJ2-3; 7 bases match TRBD2. The CDR3 consists of 14 residues. Per the germline V gene, CDR1 is MNHEY and CDR2 is SVGEGT. V dropped 8 bases and J dropped 1; count of bases not matched to a gene: 6. The chain's CDR3 is CASGLADGTDTQYF. CDR3 nucleotides: TGTGCCAGCGGCCTAGCGGACGGCACAGATACGCAGTATTTT.

The J gene is TRBJ2-7, the V gene TRBV11-2; D unclear. Germline CDR1 is SGHAT and CDR2 is FQNNGV. The CDR3 is 14 residues long. Trimming cost V 2 bases and J 5 bases, with 13 bases left between them. CDR3 in amino acids: CASSLNGRYNEQYF. In DNA, the CDR3 is TGTGCCAGCAGCTTAAACGGTCGTTATAACGAGCAGTACTTC.

This clone was counted only a few times. The V gene is TRBV10-1, the J gene TRBJ2-1; TRBD2 might be the D (6 bases). Trimming cost V 2 bases and J 4 bases, with 9 bases left between them. The germline CDR1 and CDR2 sequences are WNHNN and SYGVQD (reference sequence). The CDR3 loop spans 14 amino acids. The CDR3 spells CASSEAGKYNEQFF. The CDR3 DNA follows: TGCGCCAGCAGTGAGGCGGGGAAATACAATGAGCAGTTCTTC.

This sequence joins TRBV27 and TRBJ2-7; perhaps TRBD1 as D (5 bases). The V gene lost 6 bases and the J gene lost 0 bases, with 18 bases spanning the gap. CDR3 length equals 16 residues. Germline V gives CDR1 MNHEY, CDR2 SMNVEV (reference sequence). CDR3 nucleotide sequence: TGTGCCAGCAGCCCGCACGACAGAAAAGCCTCCTACGAGCAGTACTTC. Its translation is CASSPHDRKASYEQYF.

This clone was picked up a small number of times. This chain joins TRBV24-1 and TRBJ1-2; D is possibly TRBD1 (5 bases). V was cut by 3 bases and J by 8 bases, with 12 bases left in between. CDR1 and CDR2 from the germline V gene are KGHDR and SFDVKD. The CDR3 totals 13 residues. CDR3 sequence reads: CATSDGGVGGYTF. CDR3 bases: TGTGCCACCAGTGATGGGGGGGTAGGAGGCTACACCTTC.

J is TRBJ2-3 and V is TRBV24-1; 8 bases match TRBD2. The CDR3 is made up of 13 amino acids. The V segment lost 8 bases and the J segment 1 base; nucleotides outside the gene matches: 1. CDR1 and CDR2 from the germline V gene are KGHDR and SFDVKD. The CDR3 nucleotides are TGTGCCACCAAAGCGGGGGGCACAGATACGCAGTATTTT. The encoded protein is CATKAGGTDTQYF.

This sequence joins TRBV7-3 and TRBJ2-1; 13 bases are shared with TRBD2. The CDR3 spans 15 residues. Germline V gene sequence: CDR1 SGHTA, CDR2 FQGTGA. Unmatched junction bases numbered 4, after V lost 5 bases and J lost 6 bases. CDR3 nucleotide sequence: TGTGCCAGCAGCCCAGGACTAGCGGGAGTCAATGAGCAGTTCTTC. Translated: CASSPGLAGVNEQFF.

The J gene is TRBJ1-1, the V gene TRBV6-5, with 8 bases lining up with TRBD1. Germline values: CDR1 MNHEY, CDR2 SVGAGI. The trim removed 7 bases at V and 5 bases at J, leaving 9 bases unmatched. The CDR3 contains 14 residues. CDR3 amino acids: CASTRQGRGTEAFF. The CDR3 DNA reads TGTGCCAGCACCCGACAGGGGCGGGGGACTGAAGCTTTCTTT.

The V gene is TRBV3-1 (or the pseudogene TRBV3-2), the J gene TRBJ2-1; perhaps TRBD2 as D (5 bases). The length of the CDR3 is 14 residues. V shed 4 bases and J shed 5 bases, with 12 bases lying between them. Germline CDR1 and CDR2: LGHDT and YNNKEL (reference sequence). As DNA, the CDR3 is TGTGCCAGCAGCCGCCGGGGTCGGGACAATGAGCAGTTCTTC. It codes for CASSRRGRDNEQFF.

The V gene is TRBV6-5, the J gene TRBJ2-7; 8 bases agree with TRBD2. The germline CDR1 and CDR2 sequences are MNHEY and SVGAGI. CDR3 length: 14 amino acids. The ends lost 4 bases at V and 4 bases at J; junction bases unmatched: 6. CDR3 region: CASSLAGTGYEQYF. CDR3 nucleotide sequence: TGTGCCAGCAGTTTAGCGGGAACAGGGTACGAGCAGTACTTC.

The chain recombines TRBV7-9 with TRBJ2-1; 16 bases are shared with TRBD2. Germline CDR1 and CDR2: SEHNR and FQNEAQ (reference sequence). V gave up 6 bases and J gave up 8 bases; unmatched junction bases: 7. The CDR3 has 16 amino acids. The CDR3 nucleotides read TGTGCCAGCAGAGCCCCCGGGACTAGCGGGAGGGATGAGCAGTTCTTC. It encodes CASRAPGTSGRDEQFF.

The chain combines TRBV27 with TRBJ1-1; no firm D call. The CDR3 covers 15 residues. Trimming took off 4 bases at V and 2 bases at J, with 14 bases between the two ends. Germline V gives CDR1 MNHEY, CDR2 SMNVEV (reference sequence). This chain's CDR3 is CASSSGVYLNTEAFF. Written as DNA, the CDR3 is TGTGCCAGCAGTTCCGGAGTCTACCTTAACACTGAAGCTTTCTTT.

The chain employs TRBV4-2 and TRBJ2-3; 10 bases are shared with TRBD1. J lost 14 bases, V lost 3 bases, and 8 bases had no gene match. Germline V CDR1 and CDR2: LGHNA, YNFKEQ. This CDR3 is built from 13 residues. DNA of the CDR3: TGTGCCAGCAGCCATGAAAGGGACAGGGGTGTGTATTTT. Amino acids: CASSHERDRGVYF.